This TCR beta chain was retrieved from a study of T cell clones after liver transplantation (dated by TCRdb to about 2019). Some background on the complete study: Samples were obtained from ITN030ST, a randomized trial in which withdrawal of immunosuppression was attempted within 2 years of liver transplantation. Donor-reactive T cell clones were identified using TCRbeta sequencing after a pre-transplant mixed lymphocyte reaction and were then followed in post-transplant blood. Third party-reactive TCRbeta sequences from pre-transplant MLRs were also identified as an antigen-independent comparator for donor-reactive sequences. Of the eight recipients, a few were HCV-positive, while the remaining recipients had been transplanted for non-autoimmune, non-viral indications. Until randomization at 12-24 months post-transplant, subjects were given standard immunosuppression, with no induction therapy. Tolerance was defined as complete immunosuppression withdrawal for at least one year with no rise in liver enzymes beyond twice the upper limit of normal. Blood samples were collected pre-transplant, pre-randomization before withdrawal, and post-randomization after either complete withdrawal or failed withdrawal. Of the 8 liver transplant recipients making up the studied cohort, 3 were classified as tolerant and 5 as non-tolerant. Beyond this particular receptor, the publication reports: Without allograft tissue specimens, donor-reactive T cells may have migrated into the graft rather than being deleted. Low numbers of available donor cells limited the measurable donor-reactive repertoire in a couple of subjects. Because of small, heterogeneous patient numbers and non-standardized post-transplant time points, the conclusions were only preliminary. After accounting for repertoire turnover, donor-reactive detection was significantly reduced in 7 of 8 subjects for CD4 and 8 of 8 for CD8. A significant post-transplant decrease in circulating donor-reactive CD4 TCRbeta sequences was observed in most of the 8 subjects, irrespective of tolerance or HCV status. Donor-reactive sequences decreased more than third party-reactive sequences, which suggests partial antigen-specific deletion that was not related to withdrawal success.

Unstimulated PBMCs, after thawing, were stained for CD3, CD4 and CD8 and then FACS-sorted into CD3+CD4+ and CD3+CD8+ populations. All 8 studied subjects were randomized to withdrawal of immunosuppression. The Qiagen DNeasy Blood and Tissue Kit was used to isolate genomic DNA. High-throughput TCRbeta CDR3 sequencing of frozen genomic DNA was performed by immunoSEQ, with PCR amplification, mapping, bias correction and internal controls included. As for the authors' bioinformatics: Only productive rearrangements were retained, with each unique TCRbeta sequence defined by its CDR3 nucleotide sequence together with its V and J gene. A sequence counted as donor-reactive only if the sequence showed at least 5-fold expansion in CFSE-low cells compared with unstimulated pre-transplant cells and had a frequency of at least 0.01%. Minimum frequency thresholds were set for each subject based on the unstimulated sample with the lowest template count, ensuring at least 90% detection power. Jensen-Shannon divergence between the top 1000 TCRbeta sequences post- versus pre-transplant served as the measure of repertoire turnover. Two-sided Fisher's exact tests were used to test for changes in how often donor-reactive sequences were detected. TCRdb provides this immuneACCESS table in a form limited to in-frame rearrangements. Some clones are lacking; in checked studies, under half of them reflect an unresolved V gene, and why the rest are absent is not known. That table furnishes V, J and clone size, whereas the DNA furnished D and trimming. This sample has around 120,000 clones in its table, and approximately 90% of those were observed once. The ten top clones hold roughly 0.83% of the sample.

The CDR3 numbers 14 residues from cysteine through phenylalanine. The only DNA kept is the CDR3, 42 bases in frame from the first base. V is clipped by 3 bases and J by 2 bases, and the sequence between their germline boundaries is 7 bases long. From the germline V gene, CDR1 is SGHNT and CDR2 is YENEEA. On this clone itself: Its antigen is still unknown. The input lacks base qualities; no much larger clone sits a single base away.

The V and J genes are TRBV11-3 and TRBJ1-4; the D gene is unclear. This specimen was CD4+ T cells from blood, taken 12 months after liver transplant. This sequence originates from a human patient who received a liver transplant. Some T cells seen after a transplant may have their origin in the graft donor. Here is the DNA: TGTGCCAGCAGCTTTGGTCCCACTAATGAAAAACTGTTTTTT. Its translation reads: CASSFGPTNEKLFF.